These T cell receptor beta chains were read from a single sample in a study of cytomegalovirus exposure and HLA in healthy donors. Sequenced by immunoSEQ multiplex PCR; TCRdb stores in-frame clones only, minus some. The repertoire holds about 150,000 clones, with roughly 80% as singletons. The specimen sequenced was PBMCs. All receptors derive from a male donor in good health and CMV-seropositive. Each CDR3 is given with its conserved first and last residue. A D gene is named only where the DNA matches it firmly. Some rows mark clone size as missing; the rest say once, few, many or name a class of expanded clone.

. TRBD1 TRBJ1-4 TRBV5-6 CASSRQGPSEKLFF TGTGCCAGCAGCCGACAGGGACCGAGTGAAAAACTGTTTTTT
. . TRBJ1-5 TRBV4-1 CASSQWGRVKQPQHF TGCGCCAGCAGCCAATGGGGCAGGGTAAAACAGCCCCAGCATTTT
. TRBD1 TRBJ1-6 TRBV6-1 CASRDGQGARLHF TGTGCCAGCAGGGACGGACAGGGGGCGCGTCTCCACTTT
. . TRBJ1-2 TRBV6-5 CASSYSQGYGYTF TGTGCCAGCAGTTACTCCCAGGGCTATGGCTACACCTTC
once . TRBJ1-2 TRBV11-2 CASRQNYGYTF TGTGCCAGCCGACAGAACTATGGCTACACCTTC
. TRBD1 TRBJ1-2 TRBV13 CASSPRTGFFNYGYTF TGTGCCAGCAGCCCCAGGACAGGATTCTTTAACTATGGCTACACCTTC
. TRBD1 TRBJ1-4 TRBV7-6 CASSLGQGLSEKLFF TGTGCCAGCAGCTTAGGACAGGGGCTAAGTGAAAAACTGTTTTTT
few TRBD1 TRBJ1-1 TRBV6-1 CASSEAGQGNTEAFF TGTGCCAGCAGTGAAGCGGGACAGGGGAACACTGAAGCTTTCTTT
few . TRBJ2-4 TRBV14 CASSLLAGPLTKNIQYF TGTGCCAGCAGCCTCTTGGCAGGGCCCTTAACGAAAAACATTCAGTACTTC
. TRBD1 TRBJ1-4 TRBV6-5 CASSKGQFNEKLFF TGTGCCAGCAGTAAGGGACAGTTTAATGAAAAACTGTTTTTT
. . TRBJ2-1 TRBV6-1 CASLAQRANEQFF TGTGCCAGCCTTGCCCAGAGGGCCAATGAGCAGTTCTTC
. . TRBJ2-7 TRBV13 CASSWGGRGYEQYF TGTGCCAGCAGCTGGGGGGGGCGGGGCTACGAGCAGTACTTC
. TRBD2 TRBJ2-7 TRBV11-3 CASSWGSSGAYEQYF TGTGCCAGCAGCTGGGGATCTAGCGGGGCCTACGAGCAGTACTTC
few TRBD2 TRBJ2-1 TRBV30 CALLRWPPTSGSYNEQFF TGTGCCTTACTACGGTGGCCCCCGACTAGCGGGAGTTACAATGAGCAGTTCTTC
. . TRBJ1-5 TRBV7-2 CASSLWAGPYSNQPQHF TGTGCCAGCAGCTTATGGGCAGGGCCCTATAGCAATCAGCCCCAGCATTTT
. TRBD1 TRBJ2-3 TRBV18 CASSLGTASTDTQYF TGTGCCAGCTCACTAGGGACAGCCAGCACAGATACGCAGTATTTT
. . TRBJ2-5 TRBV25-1 CASSQTGPAATQYF TGTGCCAGCAGTCAAACAGGGCCCGCGGCGACCCAGTACTTC
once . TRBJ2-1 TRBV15 CATSRDRVSSYNEQFF TGTGCCACCAGCAGAGATCGGGTGAGCTCCTACAATGAGCAGTTCTTC